One sample yielded the 9 T cell receptor beta chains listed below, sequenced in a study of T cells in Graves' hyperthyroidism and ophthalmopathy. Template material for amplifying TCR beta CDR3 regions consisted of RNA transcripts. An initial round of RT-PCR targeting the TCR CDR3 relied on the HTBI primer set. TCRdb used MiXCR to reprocess the multiplex PCR reads, holding one entry per CDR3 protein. The data hold some 600,000 distinct CDR3 sequences, with more than 11% observed a single time. Material for sequencing was blood. The origin of the receptors is a woman aged 25 to 39 with Graves' hyperthyroidism that later progressed to Graves' ophthalmopathy.

Points on this clonotype: At one boundary the junction diverges from the germline segment, which might be a read error. V is TRBV28 and J is TRBJ2-7; 7 bases agree with TRBD2. Germline V gene sequence: CDR1 MDHEN, CDR2 SYDVKM. The length of the CDR3 is 13 residues. Written as DNA, the CDR3 is TGTGCCAGCAGTTTAGGGGGGAACTACGGGGGGAACTTC. Translating it yields CASSLGGNYGGNF.

This chain links TRBV6-2 or TRBV6-3 with TRBJ2-7, with TRBD2 matching over 7 bases. This CDR3 has 15 amino acids. The trim removed 8 bases at V and 4 bases at J, leaving 14 bases unmatched. Germline values: CDR1 MNHEY, CDR2 SVGEGT. For the CDR3, the DNA is TGTGCCAGCGCGGACCAGAGGCGGGAGAAATACGAGCAGTACTTC. Its translation is CASADQRREKYEQYF.

The chain uses TRBV25-1 and TRBJ2-1; D is unclear. Germline-derived CDR1 and CDR2 are MGHDK and SYGVNS. The CDR3 covers 14 residues. V was cut by 7 bases and J by 3 bases, with 13 bases left in between. Here the CDR3 DNA reads TGTGCCAGCACCTCCGCGATCTTCTACAATGAGCAGTTCTTC. Translating gives CASTSAIFYNEQFF.

This clonotype was seen only a few times. The gene calls are TRBV27 and TRBJ1-5, with D possibly being TRBD1 (5 bases). This CDR3 comprises 15 residues. In germline, CDR1 is MNHEY, CDR2 SMNVEV (reference sequence). V shed 2 bases and J shed 7 bases, with 15 bases lying between them. In DNA form, the CDR3 reads TGTGCCAGCAGTTTAGAAGGTTTCCAGGGACAGCCCCAGCATTTT. Encoded protein: CASSLEGFQGQPQHF.

This clonotype was counted many times. This rearrangement joins TRBV2 to TRBJ2-6, with 7 bases fitting TRBD1. Per the germline V gene, CDR1 is SNHLY and CDR2 is FYNNEI. V was pared by 9 bases and J by 0 bases, with 5 bases of the junction left unmatched. The CDR3 sequence is 15 residues long. The CDR3 region is CASQTGNSGANVLTF. DNA of the CDR3: TGTGCCAGTCAGACAGGGAACTCTGGGGCCAACGTCCTGACTTTC.

The genes are TRBV9 and TRBJ1-1; a possible D gene is TRBD1 (6 bases). The V end lost 6 bases, the J end lost 8 bases, and 20 bases lay between the germline ends. The CDR3 is 14 residues long. Germline V gene lookup returns CDR1 SGDLS and CDR2 YYNGEE. This CDR3 is CASTPGGGPEEAFF. CDR3 nucleotide sequence: TGTGCCAGCACCCCCGGTGGGGGGCCCGAAGAAGCTTTCTTT.

The chain combines TRBV4-1 with TRBJ2-3; tentative D call: TRBD1 (6 bases). This CDR3 is built from 15 residues. The germline CDR1 and CDR2 sequences are MGHRA and YSYEKL. V lost 3 bases, J lost 6 bases, and 16 bases lay in between. The CDR3 DNA is TGCGCCAGCAGCCAGGAGCCTCACAGGGTGGATACGCAGTATTTT. Translation gives CASSQEPHRVDTQYF.

This clonotype was counted ten times or more. The J gene is TRBJ1-3, the V gene TRBV30; D is uncertain. Germline CDR1 reads GTSNPN; CDR2 reads SVGIG (reference sequence). The CDR3 has 14 amino acids. V was trimmed by 4 bases and J by 8 bases, leaving 18 bases between them. CDR3: CAWKATGGPDTIYF. DNA for the CDR3: TGTGCCTGGAAAGCGACTGGAGGTCCGGACACCATATATTTT.

This clonotype was counted ten times or more. The chain recombines TRBV24-1 with TRBJ2-7; D tentatively reads TRBD1 or TRBD2 (5 bases each). CDR1 and CDR2 from the germline V gene are KGHDR and SFDVKD. The CDR3 is made up of 14 amino acids. V was cut by 6 bases and J by 4 bases, with 15 bases left in between. The CDR3 DNA reads TGTGCCACCAGTCCTGGGCGAGGGGAATACGAGCAGTACTTC. Encoded protein: CATSPGRGEYEQYF.